This TCR beta chain was observed in a study of cytomegalovirus exposure and HLA in healthy donors. Study-wide context: A prior study identified 117 million unique TCR beta sequences from 180 million or so T cells. Findings of the study overall: Apparent HLA restriction characterized most CMV-associated TCR beta chains in a later analysis.

This clone showed up just once. As yet, its antigen is unknown. A multiplex PCR was run with 60 Vbeta primers and 13 Jbeta primers. This table comes from immunoSEQ multiplex PCR, and its TCRdb copy is limited to in-frame clones, with some not included. This table has 140,000 to 150,000 clones, under 70% appearing once. Germline assignment: CDR1 SGHNT and CDR2 YYREEE (reference sequence). Losses at the gene ends were 0 bases for V and 4 bases for J; bases not matched to a gene: 2. This CDR3 has 15 residues. The receptor was derived from a woman aged 55-70 years in good health and CMV-seronegative. The specimen was PBMCs. This chain connects TRBV5-4 to TRBJ1-5, with TRBD1 identical over 9 bases. In nucleotides, the CDR3 is TGTGCCAGCAGCTTGGCGGGGACAGGGAATCAGCCCCAGCATTTT. Protein product: CASSLAGTGNQPQHF.